The rows below give T cell receptor beta chains drawn from one sample of a study of T cells in Graves' hyperthyroidism and ophthalmopathy. Each CDR3 protein gets one entry after TCRdb re-called the multiplex PCR reads with MiXCR. Of about 320,000 distinct CDR3 sequences detected, 16% appear once; the ten largest clones hold roughly a third. Sequencing was done on a sample of blood. These receptors were taken from a man aged 25-40 years with Graves' hyperthyroidism. Both conserved end residues are part of each CDR3. D genes are given only for firm matches. Clone sizes are given selectively: once, few, many, or a class where the clone is expanded.

clone_size: many
j_call: TRBJ1-2
v_call: TRBV28
d_call: .
cdr3_nt: TGTGCCAGCAGTTTACAGATAAGTGGCTACACCTTC
cdr3_aa: CASSLQISGYTF

clone_size: .
j_call: TRBJ2-5
v_call: TRBV7-3
d_call: .
cdr3_nt: TGTGCCAGCAGCTACAGGGCGCAAGAGACCCAGTACTTC
cdr3_aa: CASSYRAQETQYF

clone_size: many
j_call: TRBJ2-1
v_call: TRBV11-3
d_call: TRBD2
cdr3_nt: TGTGCCAGCAGCTTAGAGGTGACTAGCGGGGACCATGAGCAGTTCTTC
cdr3_aa: CASSLEVTSGDHEQFF

clone_size: few
j_call: TRBJ2-7
v_call: TRBV2
d_call: TRBD1
cdr3_nt: TGTGCCAGCAGGCACAGGGGGTGGCACGAGCAGTACTTC
cdr3_aa: CASRHRGWHEQYF

clone_size: many
j_call: TRBJ2-5
v_call: TRBV28
d_call: .
cdr3_nt: TGTGCCAGCAGCCCGACCGGGGTGGGCGGAGAGACCCAGTACTTC
cdr3_aa: CASSPTGVGGETQYF

clone_size: many
j_call: TRBJ2-3
v_call: TRBV15
d_call: TRBD2
cdr3_nt: TGTGCCACCAGCAGGCGACTAGCGGTTACCACAGATACGCAGTATTTT
cdr3_aa: CATSRRLAVTTDTQYF

clone_size: many
j_call: TRBJ2-1
v_call: TRBV5-5
d_call: TRBD1
cdr3_nt: TGTGCCAGCAGATCGAGACAGGGGAGTAATGAGCAGTTCTTC
cdr3_aa: CASRSRQGSNEQFF

clone_size: .
j_call: TRBJ2-2
v_call: TRBV5-1
d_call: .
cdr3_nt: .
cdr3_aa: CASSPPVVGVGTGERFF

clone_size: few
j_call: TRBJ2-1
v_call: TRBV12-5
d_call: TRBD2
cdr3_nt: TGTGCTAGTGGTTTGGGGGTAGCGGGAGAAGGTTATGAGCAGTTCTTC
cdr3_aa: CASGLGVAGEGYEQFF

clone_size: many
j_call: TRBJ1-2
v_call: TRBV5-1
d_call: .
cdr3_nt: TGCGCCAGCAGCTTGGATACAGAGCCCTATGGCTACACCTTC
cdr3_aa: CASSLDTEPYGYTF

clone_size: few
j_call: TRBJ2-6
v_call: TRBV11-2
d_call: .
cdr3_nt: TGTGCCAGCAGCTTATTCGGGGAGGCCTCTGGGGCCAACGTCCTGACTTTC
cdr3_aa: CASSLFGEASGANVLTF

clone_size: few
j_call: TRBJ2-3
v_call: TRBV18
d_call: .
cdr3_nt: TGTGCCAGCTCACCTCTACAGGATAGGCGAGATACGCAGTATTTT
cdr3_aa: CASSPLQDRRDTQYF

clone_size: .
j_call: TRBJ2-7
v_call: TRBV24-1
d_call: TRBD1
cdr3_nt: TGTGCCACCAGTTCCGGACAGGTCGGGGCCTACGAGCAGTACTTC
cdr3_aa: CATSSGQVGAYEQYF

clone_size: many
j_call: TRBJ2-3
v_call: TRBV29-1
d_call: .
cdr3_nt: TGCAGCGTTAGGGTGTCGGGAGTGGGCACAGATACGCAGTATTTT
cdr3_aa: CSVRVSGVGTDTQYF

clone_size: .
j_call: TRBJ2-4
v_call: TRBV2
d_call: .
cdr3_nt: TGTGCCAGCAGTGATCAGGACGTTCAGTACTTC
cdr3_aa: CASSDQDVQYF

clone_size: .
j_call: TRBJ1-1
v_call: TRBV5-6
d_call: .
cdr3_nt: TGTGCCAGCAGCTTGAGTCTCCTCACTGAAGCTTTCTTT
cdr3_aa: CASSLSLLTEAFF

clone_size: .
j_call: TRBJ1-2
v_call: TRBV29-1
d_call: .
cdr3_nt: TGCAGCGTTAGGGGTTCTAACTATGGCTACACCTTC
cdr3_aa: CSVRGSNYGYTF

clone_size: few
j_call: TRBJ1-4
v_call: TRBV7-8
d_call: .
cdr3_nt: TGTGCCAGCAGCAAAGAGGGGGGTACTAATGAAAAACTGTTTTTT
cdr3_aa: CASSKEGGTNEKLFF

clone_size: many
j_call: TRBJ1-1
v_call: TRBV2
d_call: TRBD1
cdr3_nt: TGTGCCAGCAGTGAATTCCGTAACAGGGGGACTGAAGCTTTCTTT
cdr3_aa: CASSEFRNRGTEAFF

clone_size: few
j_call: TRBJ2-1
v_call: TRBV30
d_call: .
cdr3_nt: TGTGCCTGGACAGGCTACAATGAGCAGTTCTTC
cdr3_aa: CAWTGYNEQFF

clone_size: many
j_call: TRBJ1-2
v_call: TRBV28
d_call: .
cdr3_nt: TGTGCCAGCAGCTCCCCGGTTTATGGCTACACCTTC
cdr3_aa: CASSSPVYGYTF

clone_size: many
j_call: TRBJ1-6
v_call: TRBV6-5
d_call: .
cdr3_nt: TGTGCCAGCAGTTACAACAGGGCGGAGTCACCCCTCCACTTT
cdr3_aa: CASSYNRAESPLHF

clone_size: .
j_call: TRBJ1-1
v_call: TRBV2
d_call: .
cdr3_nt: TGTGCCAGCAGGACCTTTAACAGGGCCACTGAAGCTTTCTTT
cdr3_aa: CASRTFNRATEAFF

clone_size: many
j_call: TRBJ2-3
v_call: TRBV5-8
d_call: .
cdr3_nt: TGTGCCAGCAGCACTCGACAGGGAGGCTCACCAGATACGCAGTATTTT
cdr3_aa: CASSTRQGGSPDTQYF

clone_size: .
j_call: TRBJ2-7
v_call: TRBV7-9
d_call: .
cdr3_nt: TGTGCCAGCAGCTTAAGGGGGAGCGGCTACGAGCAGTACTTC
cdr3_aa: CASSLRGSGYEQYF

clone_size: many
j_call: TRBJ2-3
v_call: TRBV7-3
d_call: .
cdr3_nt: TGTGCCAGCAGTCTCGAGGGTTTGAACACAGATACGCAGTATTTT
cdr3_aa: CASSLEGLNTDTQYF

clone_size: many
j_call: TRBJ2-7
v_call: TRBV27
d_call: .
cdr3_nt: TGTGCCAGCAGTTCGTCCCTGAACGAGCAGTACTTC
cdr3_aa: CASSSSLNEQYF

clone_size: many
j_call: TRBJ2-3
v_call: TRBV20-1
d_call: TRBD2
cdr3_nt: TGCAGTGCTCCCCGGTGGGAGGGAGGGCTCGACACAGATACGCAGTATTTT
cdr3_aa: CSAPRWEGGLDTDTQYF

clone_size: .
j_call: TRBJ1-1
v_call: TRBV2
d_call: .
cdr3_nt: TGTGCCAGCAGTGAAGGGACAGCCGGTAAAGCTTTCTTT
cdr3_aa: CASSEGTAGKAFF

clone_size: .
j_call: TRBJ2-1
v_call: TRBV4-2
d_call: .
cdr3_nt: TGTGCCAGCAGCCAAGATCCCCAGGGTGAGCAGTTCTTC
cdr3_aa: CASSQDPQGEQFF

clone_size: .
j_call: TRBJ1-1
v_call: TRBV12-3/TRBV12-4
d_call: TRBD1
cdr3_nt: TGTGCCAGCAGTTTGGCCAGGGGGCTCGGCACTGAAGCTTTCTTT
cdr3_aa: CASSLARGLGTEAFF

clone_size: .
j_call: TRBJ1-5
v_call: TRBV19
d_call: TRBD1
cdr3_nt: TGTGCCAGTAGTCCCGCCGCAGGGGGTCAGCCCCAGCATTTT
cdr3_aa: CASSPAAGGQPQHF

clone_size: many
j_call: TRBJ2-7
v_call: TRBV20-1
d_call: TRBD2
cdr3_nt: TGCAGTGCTAGACCCGGGGGACTAGCGGGAGCCGAGCAGTACTTC
cdr3_aa: CSARPGGLAGAEQYF

clone_size: many
j_call: TRBJ1-1
v_call: TRBV12-3/TRBV12-4
d_call: TRBD1
cdr3_nt: TGTGCCAGCAGTTCAGGGACAGGGGTTGAGAACACTGAAGCTTTCTTT
cdr3_aa: CASSSGTGVENTEAFF

clone_size: .
j_call: TRBJ2-3
v_call: TRBV11-2
d_call: TRBD2
cdr3_nt: TGTGCCAGCAGCCGGACTAGCGCGTGGGGAGATACGCAGTATTTT
cdr3_aa: CASSRTSAWGDTQYF

clone_size: many
j_call: TRBJ2-3
v_call: TRBV7-9
d_call: .
cdr3_nt: TGTGCCAGCGATCTGGGAGTGGGAACAGATACGCAGTATTTT
cdr3_aa: CASDLGVGTDTQYF

clone_size: many
j_call: TRBJ2-3
v_call: TRBV5-1
d_call: TRBD2
cdr3_nt: TGCGCCAGCAGCTCCCTGGGAGCGGGAGGCGGCACAGATACGCAGTATTTT
cdr3_aa: CASSSLGAGGGTDTQYF

clone_size: .
j_call: TRBJ1-2
v_call: TRBV9
d_call: .
cdr3_nt: TGTGCCAGCAGCGACCTTGCGGGGTATGGCTACACCTTC
cdr3_aa: CASSDLAGYGYTF

clone_size: many
j_call: TRBJ2-7
v_call: TRBV3-1
d_call: .
cdr3_nt: TGTGCCAGCAGCCAAGTTGGAAACGAGCAGTACTTC
cdr3_aa: CASSQVGNEQYF

clone_size: .
j_call: TRBJ2-1
v_call: TRBV5-8
d_call: TRBD2
cdr3_nt: TGTGCCAGCAAAAAGCGGGACTCATACAATGAGCAGTTCTTC
cdr3_aa: CASKKRDSYNEQFF

clone_size: many
j_call: TRBJ2-1
v_call: TRBV5-4
d_call: .
cdr3_nt: TGTGCCAGCAGCGAGGGGCCGGAGCAGTTCTTC
cdr3_aa: CASSEGPEQFF

clone_size: many
j_call: TRBJ2-5
v_call: TRBV2
d_call: .
cdr3_nt: TGTGCCGTGGATGGACGGACCGGTGGCGAGACCCAGTACTTC
cdr3_aa: CAVDGRTGGETQYF

clone_size: few
j_call: TRBJ2-2
v_call: TRBV12-3/TRBV12-4
d_call: .
cdr3_nt: TGTGCCAGCAGTTTACGGGCAGGGGGGTCCGGGGAGCTGTTTTTT
cdr3_aa: CASSLRAGGSGELFF

clone_size: once
j_call: TRBJ1-1
v_call: TRBV6-1
d_call: .
cdr3_nt: TGTGCCAGCAGTAGAGGTAGTGCGACTGAAGCTTTCTTT
cdr3_aa: CASSRGSATEAFF